The 4 T cell receptor beta chains reported below all come from one sample, sequenced in a study of OX40 agonist ivuxolimab in advanced cancers. Sequencing used immunoSEQ multiplex PCR; TCRdb keeps in-frame clones, though not all of them. The data contain over 60,000 clones, about 90% of them singletons. The specimen was CD4+ or CD8+ T cells sorted from blood, collected in a trial of the OX40 agonist ivuxolimab. The receptors stem from an adult with an advanced solid tumor such as melanoma, head and neck, liver or kidney cancer.

The chain combines TRBV6-6 with TRBJ1-2, with D hard to call. The CDR3 loop spans 12 amino acids. The germline CDR1 and CDR2 sequences are MNHNY and SVGAGI (reference sequence). Trimming shortened V by 6 bases and J by 2 bases, and 7 bases separated the two germline ends. The CDR3 region has the DNA TGTGCCAGCAGCGGGGTGAACTATGGCTACACCTTC. It yields the protein CASSGVNYGYTF.

The chain links TRBV7-3 to TRBJ1-6; the D is unclear. The CDR3 has 12 residues. CDR1 and CDR2 from the germline V gene are SGHTA and FQGTGA. The V end was cut by 5 bases, the J end by 10 bases, with 9 bases between. The CDR3 DNA sequence: TGTGCCAGCAGCATCAGAGGCTCACCCCTCCACTTT. The encoded protein is CASSIRGSPLHF.

V gene TRBV7-2 combines with J gene TRBJ2-3; maybe TRBD1 (5 bases). The V end lost 4 bases, the J end lost 2 bases, and 13 bases lay between the germline ends. Germline assignment: CDR1 SGHTA and CDR2 FQGNSA. The CDR3 has 15 residues. The CDR3 DNA reads as TGTGCCAGCAGCTCCCGGACAACAATCACAGATACGCAGTATTTT. Translating gives CASSSRTTITDTQYF.

This clone was detected only a few times. The chain has TRBV7-8 and TRBJ1-1; tentatively, D is TRBD1 (6 bases). The germline CDR1 and CDR2 sequences are SGHVS and FQNEAQ. V gave up 4 bases and J gave up 1 base, with 10 bases separating them. CDR3 length: 14 residues. The CDR3 sequence is CASSSSTGNTEAFF. Here the CDR3 DNA reads TGTGCCAGCAGCTCTTCGACAGGGAACACTGAAGCTTTCTTT.